This T cell receptor beta chain was documented in a study of blood T cell repertoires in COVID-19. As for the study in general: Acute and convalescent COVID-19 specimens originated in the United States, Italy and Spain. Sample material is recorded as cDNA or gDNA derived from T cells, B-cell-depleted T cells, or PBMCs.

This CDR3 is built from 13 residues. Trimming took 4 bases from V and 6 from J, leaving 10 bases between them. Germline CDR1 reads KGHSH; CDR2 reads LQKENI. In the original processing: Estimated nucleated cell counts came from reference gene primer amplification. TCRdb's table, derived via immunoSEQ multiplex PCR, lists solely in-frame clones and lacks some. That table gives V, J and clone size, and the DNA gave D and trimming. Of more than 150,000 clones in the sample, about 88% were seen once. This receptor was taken from an older woman with acute or convalescent COVID-19. The specimen was peripheral blood. The chain is built from TRBV18 and TRBJ1-5, with D unresolved. Written as DNA, the CDR3 is TGTGCCAGCTCACTCGAGGAACGTCAGCCCCAGCATTTT. Its protein product is CASSLEERQPQHF.